The 6 T cell receptor beta chains reported below all come from one sample, sequenced in a study of tumor-infiltrating lymphocytes in primary liver carcinoma. RNA and DNA were co-extracted from approximately 20-30 mg of unsorted bulk tissue. Total RNA (roughly 550 ng) served as template for TCR beta cDNA synthesis primed by a constant-region primer. Generation of the TCR beta libraries relied on three nested multiplex PCR rounds using slightly modified ARM-PCR. Primers for the first two PCR rounds were TRBV1-TRBV30 forward primers and a C-beta reverse primer (10 cycles per round). Via MiXCR, TCRdb re-called the multiplex PCR reads, giving one row per CDR3 protein. The sample records tens of thousands of distinct CDR3 sequences, about two thirds being singletons. Sequencing was carried out using liver tumor tissue from sampling region 4. Subset in this sample: tumor region T4, right-lateral pole. The receptors derive from a man aged 35-49 years with primary liver carcinoma and hepatitis B virus infection.

This chain links TRBV24-1 with TRBJ2-1; the D call may be TRBD1 or TRBD2 (5 bases each). The germline gives CDR1 KGHDR, CDR2 SFDVKD. There are 14 residues in the CDR3. Between the trimmed V and J ends, which lost 8 bases and 7 bases, there was a span of 17 bases. In DNA, the CDR3 is TGTGCCACCACTGTTCGAGGGGACGGGAATGAGCAGTTCTTC. Protein: CATTVRGDGNEQFF.

Comment on this clonotype: An end of the junction differs from the germline gene, which may be a read error. The chain links TRBV29-1 to TRBJ1-2, with D possibly TRBD1 on 5 matching bases. Germline V gene lookup returns CDR1 SQVTM and CDR2 ANQGSEA. The CDR3 spans 14 residues. In nucleotides, the CDR3 is TGCAGCGTTTCAGGGCAGTCTGGCCACTATGGCTACACCTTT. Translated, it gives CSVSGQSGHYGYTF.

As to this clonotype: The germline gene is not matched at one end of the junction; a read error may be the cause. This sequence joins TRBV5-1 and TRBJ2-7; 15 bases agree with TRBD2. Per the germline V gene, CDR1 is SGHRS and CDR2 is YFSETQ. The CDR3 extends over 17 amino acids. The CDR3 region is CDSSPGLAGGPNYKQYF. The CDR3 DNA reads TGCGACAGCAGCCCCGGACTAGCGGGAGGGCCTAACTACAAGCAGTACTTC.

The sample holds many counts of this clonotype. The chain employs TRBV5-8 and TRBJ2-5; 7 bases fit TRBD1. There are 15 residues in the CDR3. V trimming: 5 bases; J trimming: 1 base; junction bases outside the gene matches: 8. Germline loops: CDR1 SGHTS, CDR2 YDEGEE. This CDR3 is CASRKGGMVQETQYF. CDR3 in DNA: TGTGCCAGCAGAAAAGGGGGCATGGTCCAAGAGACCCAGTACTTC.

This clonotype has only a few counts. Since a much larger clone is just one base distant, this may be a read error. No conserved phenylalanine or tryptophan ends this CDR3, so it is likely a read error. V gene TRBV5-1 combines with J gene TRBJ2-7; the D is unclear. Germline assignment: CDR1 SGHRS and CDR2 YFSETQ. CDR3 size: 14 residues. The ends were cut back, 4 bases at V and 7 bases at J, with 18 bases in the middle. As DNA, the CDR3 is TGCGCCAGCAGCCTTTTCGATCGTACTACGGAGCAGTACTTA. Translated, it gives CASSLFDRTTEQYL.

Notes on this clonotype: Since no conserved phenylalanine or tryptophan closes the CDR3, a read error is the likely cause. The J gene is TRBJ1-6, the V gene TRBV28; 7 bases agree with TRBD1. CDR3 length: 13 residues. After removal of 5 bases from V and 7 bases from J, the junction contained 2 bases not matched to a gene. CDR1 is MDHEN and CDR2 is SYDVKM in the germline V gene. CDR3 bases: TGTGCCAGCAGTCCAGGGGGAAATTCACCCCTCCACTCT. Translation: CASSPGGNSPLHS.